This T cell receptor (beta chain) was identified in a study of PD-L1 blockade in urothelial cancer. Across the whole study: Male sex and bladder-origin urothelial cancer characterized about 90% of the 29 patients. The authors examined blood 3 weeks (second dose) and 6 weeks after treatment start.

All patients handed over anywhere from 1 to 8 samples, pretreatment and on-treatment. The study's findings and limits: Durable benefit accompanied greater 3-week expansion of tumor-associated blood clones.

The assay was immunoSEQ multiplex PCR, and TCRdb's table has in-frame clones only and misses some. The sample includes under 55,000 clones, approximately 80% seen only once; the top ten take roughly 5%. Note on this clone: What it binds is not known.

The length of the CDR3 is 15 residues. Germline lookup yields CDR1 SEHNR and CDR2 FQNEAQ (reference sequence). V shed 6 bases, J shed 5 bases, and the junction held 7 bases outside the gene matches. The clonotype originates from a man aged 40-49 years with urothelial cancer. Sequenced material: PBMCs, taken around atezolizumab (anti-PD-L1) treatment. This sequence joins TRBV7-9 and TRBJ2-7; TRBD2 agrees at 13 bases. Written as DNA, the CDR3 is TGTGCCAGCAGACCACTAGCGGGAGGGAACCACGAGCAGTACTTC. Its protein is CASRPLAGGNHEQYF.